The clone carrying this T cell receptor beta chain was observed at least ten times. What it binds is not known. 5'RACE generated cDNA with 10-nucleotide random UMIs. From the 5' RACE reads, TCRdb called clonotypes with MiXCR, one entry per CDR3 protein. The data show 65,000 to 95,000 distinct CDR3 sequences, about 5% seen once. The source of the sample is a study of neurological immune-mediated disorders. The CDR3 has 15 amino acids. Trimming took off 0 bases at V and 6 bases at J, with 15 bases between the two ends. Germline lookup yields CDR1 DFQATT and CDR2 SNEGSKA (reference sequence). Whole-study findings and limits: When grouped phylogenetically, the repertoires of 18 of the 34 multiple sclerosis patients fell together in one related-CDR3 cluster, which is a possible signature. None of the CDR3 amino acid sequences found in expanded clones was shared across subjects. This suggests that the TCR-beta repertoires were private in all groups.

The receptor comes from a woman in her twenties or thirties with multiple sclerosis. The source material was PBMCs. The chain employs TRBV20-1 and TRBJ2-1; a possible D gene is TRBD1 (6 bases). For the CDR3, the DNA is TGCAGTGCTAGAGATCCGGCAGGGGCCCTCAATGAGCAGTTCTTC. Its translation is CSARDPAGALNEQFF.